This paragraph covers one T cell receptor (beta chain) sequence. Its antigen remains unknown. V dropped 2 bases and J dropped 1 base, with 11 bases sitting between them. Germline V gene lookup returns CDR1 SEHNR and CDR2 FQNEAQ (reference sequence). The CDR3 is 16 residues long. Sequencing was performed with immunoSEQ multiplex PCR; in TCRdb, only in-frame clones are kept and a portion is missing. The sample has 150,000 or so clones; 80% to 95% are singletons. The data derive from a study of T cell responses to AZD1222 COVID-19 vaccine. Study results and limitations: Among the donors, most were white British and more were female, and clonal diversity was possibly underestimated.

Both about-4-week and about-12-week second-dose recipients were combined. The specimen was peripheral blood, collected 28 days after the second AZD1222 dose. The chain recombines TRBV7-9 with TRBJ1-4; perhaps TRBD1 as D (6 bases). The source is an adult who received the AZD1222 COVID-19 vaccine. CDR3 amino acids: CASSLRGYRTNEKLFF. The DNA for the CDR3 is TGTGCCAGCAGCTTAAGGGGGTACAGAACTAATGAAAAACTGTTTTTT.